Listed below are T cell receptor beta chains from one sample, sequenced in a study of T cell repertoires in cytomegalovirus infection. Via MiXCR, TCRdb re-called the reads, giving one row per CDR3 protein. The data show about 480,000 distinct CDR3 sequences, about 33% seen once. Which antigens these TCRs recognize remains unknown. Sequencing used cultured PBMCs, obtained from culture after CMV antigen stimulation. The source is a human donor in good health (CMV status not recorded). Some clones in this sample may be carry-over from other donors' samples. CDR3s include the opening cysteine and the closing phenylalanine or tryptophan. The D gene is left open where the match is weak. The listing skips clone size in some rows; elsewhere it reads once, few, many or a size class.

D: -; size: -; V: TRBV28; J: TRBJ1-5; CDR3: CASTDGGTYSNQPQHF; DNA: TGTGCCAGCACTGACGGGGGAACTTATAGCAATCAGCCCCAGCATTTT
D: -; size: -; V: TRBV29-1; J: TRBJ1-2; CDR3: CSVGMQSANYGYTF; DNA: TGCAGCGTTGGAATGCAGTCAGCTAACTATGGCTACACCTTC
D: TRBD1; size: few; V: TRBV12-5; J: TRBJ2-7; CDR3: CASGLGSGTGVLEQYF; DNA: TGTGCTAGTGGTTTGGGGAGTGGGACAGGGGTTCTCGAGCAGTACTTC
D: -; size: few; V: TRBV5-1; J: TRBJ2-5; CDR3: CASSPDGNRGRRETQYF; DNA: TGCGCCAGCAGCCCGGACGGGAACCGGGGCAGGAGGGAGACCCAGTACTTC
D: -; size: -; V: TRBV30; J: TRBJ1-5; CDR3: CAWSIDSNQPQHF; DNA: TGTGCCTGGAGTATTGATAGCAATCAGCCCCAGCATTTT
D: -; size: -; V: TRBV12-3/TRBV12-4; J: TRBJ2-5; CDR3: CASSFTPETQYF; DNA: TGTGCCAGCAGTTTTACCCCAGAGACCCAGTACTTC
D: -; size: few; V: TRBV15; J: TRBJ1-6; CDR3: CATNRGSNSPLHF; DNA: TGTGCCACGAACCGGGGGAGTAATTCACCCCTCCACTTT
D: TRBD1; size: -; V: TRBV6-2/TRBV6-3; J: TRBJ2-2; CDR3: CASSYRDRSAGELFF; DNA: TGTGCCAGCAGTTACCGGGACAGGTCTGCCGGGGAGCTGTTTTTT
D: TRBD2; size: -; V: TRBV28; J: TRBJ2-7; CDR3: CATVRGTPYEQYF; DNA: TGTGCCACCGTGCGGGGGACTCCCTACGAGCAGTACTTC
D: -; size: few; V: TRBV7-9; J: TRBJ1-5; CDR3: CASSSGFSPRDQPQHF; DNA: TGTGCCAGCAGTTCCGGGTTCTCGCCCAGGGATCAGCCCCAGCATTTT
D: -; size: -; V: TRBV7-4; J: TRBJ2-1; CDR3: CASSLVPDNEQFF; DNA: TGTGCCAGCAGCTTAGTCCCAGACAATGAGCAGTTCTTC
D: -; size: -; V: TRBV7-3; J: TRBJ2-1; CDR3: CASSLRGGPLNNEQFF; DNA: TGTGCCAGCAGCTTAAGGGGGGGGCCGCTGAACAATGAGCAGTTCTTC
D: -; size: -; V: TRBV6-5; J: TRBJ2-3; CDR3: CASSYVSSTDTQYF; DNA: TGTGCCAGCAGTTATGTGTCTAGCACAGATACGCAGTATTTT
D: -; size: many; V: TRBV7-2; J: TRBJ2-7; CDR3: CASSLATASIDLPPRMAEQYF; DNA: TGTGCCAGCAGCTTAGCCACAGCATCCATCGACCTCCCCCCCCGGATGGCCGAGCAGTACTTC
D: TRBD2; size: -; V: TRBV11-3; J: TRBJ2-2; CDR3: CASSPETSGRTGELFF; DNA: TGTGCCAGCAGCCCCGAGACTAGCGGGAGGACCGGGGAGCTGTTTTTT
D: -; size: -; V: TRBV11-3; J: TRBJ1-4; CDR3: CASSLANGSTNEKLFF; DNA: TGTGCCAGCAGCTTAGCTAACGGATCAACTAATGAAAAACTGTTTTTT
D: -; size: -; V: TRBV28; J: TRBJ1-1; CDR3: CASSIISDRQNTEAFF; DNA: TGTGCCAGCAGTATCATCAGTGACAGGCAGAACACTGAAGCTTTCTTT
D: -; size: many; V: TRBV7-8; J: TRBJ2-1; CDR3: CASSRSGNEQFF; DNA: TGTGCCAGCAGCCGTAGTGGGAATGAGCAGTTCTTC
D: -; size: few; V: TRBV12-3/TRBV12-4; J: TRBJ1-2; CDR3: CASSLLPLYGYTF; DNA: TGTGCCAGCAGTCTGCTCCCCCTCTATGGCTACACCTTC
D: -; size: few; V: TRBV10-3; J: TRBJ2-1; CDR3: CAISYRDLKRAIIDEQFF; DNA: TGTGCCATCAGCTACCGGGACTTGAAACGGGCAATCATCGATGAGCAGTTCTTC
D: TRBD1; size: -; V: TRBV5-4; J: TRBJ2-1; CDR3: CASSGRDSTNEQFF; DNA: TGTGCCAGCAGCGGACGGGACAGTACAAATGAGCAGTTCTTC
D: -; size: -; V: TRBV6-5; J: TRBJ1-1; CDR3: CASSPRRGLLNTEAFF; DNA: TGTGCCAGCAGTCCCCGCAGGGGTCTTCTCAACACTGAAGCTTTCTTT
D: TRBD2; size: -; V: TRBV7-8; J: TRBJ2-5; CDR3: CASSSGLAELETQYF; DNA: TGTGCCAGCAGCTCGGGACTAGCGGAATTAGAGACCCAGTACTTC
D: -; size: few; V: TRBV19; J: TRBJ1-1; CDR3: CASSILNGVWDTEAFF; DNA: TGTGCCAGTAGTATACTGAACGGGGTTTGGGACACTGAAGCTTTCTTT
D: -; size: many; V: TRBV7-2; J: TRBJ2-5; CDR3: CASSNRGLARGETQYF; DNA: TGTGCCAGCAGTAACCGCGGGCTAGCGAGGGGAGAGACCCAGTACTTC
D: -; size: -; V: TRBV27; J: TRBJ1-5; CDR3: CASSLKSGVRQPQHF; DNA: TGTGCCAGCAGTTTAAAGTCCGGGGTGCGTCAGCCCCAGCATTTT
D: -; size: -; V: TRBV4-1; J: TRBJ2-5; CDR3: CASSQESGYQETQYF; DNA: TGCGCCAGCAGCCAAGAAAGCGGGTACCAAGAGACCCAGTACTTC
D: -; size: few; V: TRBV12-3/TRBV12-4; J: TRBJ1-5; CDR3: CASTPAGGNQPQHF; DNA: TGTGCCAGCACCCCAGCCGGGGGCAATCAGCCCCAGCATTTT
D: -; size: -; V: TRBV9; J: TRBJ2-1; CDR3: CASSSAASGSSYNEQFF; DNA: TGTGCCAGCAGCTCAGCGGCGAGCGGAAGCTCCTACAATGAGCAGTTCTTC
D: -; size: -; V: TRBV6-2/TRBV6-3; J: TRBJ2-3; CDR3: CASSDYRGTDTQYF; DNA: TGTGCCAGCAGTGATTACAGGGGCACAGATACGCAGTATTTT
D: -; size: few; V: TRBV7-2; J: TRBJ2-1; CDR3: CASSFSSEDEQFF; DNA: TGTGCCAGCAGCTTTTCCAGCGAGGACGAGCAGTTCTTC
D: -; size: -; V: TRBV10-3; J: TRBJ1-2; CDR3: CAIKAGPYGYTF; DNA: TGTGCCATCAAGGCAGGGCCCTATGGCTACACCTTC